This T cell receptor (beta chain) derives from a study of blood T cell repertoires in COVID-19. About the research overall: The United States, Italy and Spain supplied acute and convalescent COVID-19 samples. The cDNA or gDNA used as material had been derived from T cells, B-cell-depleted T cells, or PBMCs.

In the authors' workflow: Reference gene primer amplification gave estimated nucleated cell counts. TCRdb's table, derived via immunoSEQ multiplex PCR, lists solely in-frame clones and lacks some. D and trimming come from the DNA, and the V and J calls and clone size come from that table. The data hold around 29,000 clones, with approximately 91% observed a single time. This clone was counted a single time. CDR3 size: 16 residues. The V and J ends lost 0 bases and 1 base respectively, with 13 bases between them. CDR1 is SGDLS, CDR2 YYNGEE, per germline. The receptor comes from a human donor with active COVID-19. The donor label of this sample is uncertain. The chain has TRBV9 and TRBJ2-5; D may be TRBD2 (5 bases). Specimen: peripheral blood. CDR3 coding DNA: TGTGCCAGCAGCGTAGGGAGCGGATCGCTCCAAGAGACCCAGTACTTC. This encodes CASSVGSGSLQETQYF. Full variable domain (missing parts from reference TRBV9 and TRBJ2-5): DSGVTQTPKHLITATGQRVTLRCSPRSGDLSVYWYQQSLDQGLQFLIQYYNGEERAKGNILERFSAQQFPDLHSELNLSSLELGDSALYFCASSVGSGSLQETQYFGPGTRLLVL.